This TCR beta chain was recorded in a study of blood T cell repertoires in COVID-19. Across the whole study: T cells, B-cell-depleted T cells, or PBMCs provided the cDNA or gDNA that served as material.

Profiled with immunoSEQ multiplex PCR; TCRdb holds only in-frame clones, not every one. The sample lists about 340,000 clones; more than 70% were seen once. The length of the CDR3 is 16 residues. Germline loops: CDR1 SGHVS, CDR2 FNYEAQ. J was trimmed by 2 bases and V by 3 bases; bases with no gene match: 6. The clonotype comes from a man aged 25 to 40 with active or convalescent COVID-19. Sequenced: peripheral blood. The rearrangement uses TRBV7-6 and TRBJ2-3, with 9 bases that match TRBD2. CDR3 amino acids: CASSLAGTSFTDTQYF. Here the CDR3 DNA reads TGTGCCAGCAGCTTGGCCGGGACTAGCTTCACAGATACGCAGTATTTT.